This T cell receptor beta chain was recovered during a study of T cells after yellow fever vaccination. The study, taken as a whole, reports: Clones from primary vaccination mostly reappeared after the booster (around 97% CD4, around 90% CD8). In FACS-sorted repertoires, abundant clonotypes from the bulk population could appear as contaminants.

This clonotype was recorded at least ten times. The antigen is unknown. The CDR3 loop spans 13 amino acids. The germline gives CDR1 SGHRS, CDR2 YFSETQ. The ends were cut back, 0 bases at V and 7 bases at J, with 7 bases in the middle. TCRdb used MiXCR to reprocess the 5' RACE reads, holding one entry per CDR3 protein. The sample contains under 150,000 distinct CDR3 sequences, approximately 7.7% of which appear only once. The clonotype comes from a man aged 30 to 39 who received the YFV17D yellow fever vaccine. The chain links TRBV5-1 to TRBJ1-4; D is undetermined. The sequencing here drew on CD4+ T cells sorted from PBMCs, taken 5 days after the yellow fever booster vaccination. CDR3 nucleotides: TGCGCCAGCAGCTTGGGACGGCGTGAAAAACTGTTTTTT. Amino acid sequence: CASSLGRREKLFF. The whole variable domain, filled in from reference TRBV5-1 and TRBJ1-4, reads KAGVTQTPRYLIKTRGQQVTLSCSPISGHRSVSWYQQTPGQGLQFLFEYFSETQRNKGNFPGRFSGRQFSNSRSEMNVSTLELGDSALYLCASSLGRREKLFFGSGTQLSVL.